This TCR beta chain was observed in a study of siplizumab effects on memory and regulatory T cells. TCR templates numbering 90,000 to 100,000 were assayed per sample. TCRdb's copy holds only in-frame clones and misses some; the assay was immunoSEQ multiplex PCR. Of 37,000 or so clones in the sample, roughly 90% were seen once. V was pared by 4 bases and J by 5 bases, with 12 bases between. CDR1 is SGHRS, CDR2 YFSETQ, per germline. There are 14 residues in the CDR3. Details on this clone: Its antigen is unidentified.

Study outcomes and limitations: Naive T cells looked more diverse than memory cells and looked like major alloresponse contributors. Mappable alloreactive CD4+ clones were on average 68.8% Treg-derived with siplizumab, around 26% in controls.

This TCR came from a human donor in good health. Material: naive CD4+ T cells sorted from blood. V gene TRBV5-1 combines with J gene TRBJ2-2; D tentatively fits TRBD1 or TRBD2 (5 bases each). The CDR3 protein is CASSAGTATGELFF. CDR3 bases: TGCGCCAGCAGCGCCGGGACGGCTACCGGGGAGCTGTTTTTT.